The 32 T cell receptor beta chains below were found in one sample sequenced in a study of blood T cells in healthy people across ages. Primers used in a second PCR of about 6 to 11 cycles were a sample-barcoded 5' primer and a J-beta primer mix. TCRdb re-derived calls from the 5' RACE reads in MiXCR, one entry per CDR3 protein. The sample gives about 650,000 distinct CDR3 sequences, about 34% of which show up once; approximately 15% is in the top ten. The sequenced sample was blood. The source of these receptors is a woman of 80 years or more in good health.

Of note for this clonotype: Since a much larger clone is just one base distant, this may be a read error. V usage is TRBV11-3 and J usage is TRBJ2-5; 9 bases map to TRBD2. The CDR3 is 15 amino acids. V shed 1 base, J shed 11 bases, and the junction held 11 bases outside the gene matches. CDR1 and CDR2 from the germline V gene are SGHNT and YENEEA. The CDR3 bases are TGTGCCAGCAGCTTAGGGCGGGGGGGCGACAATGAGCAGTACTTC. It specifies CASSLGRGGDNEQYF.

CDR3 loop: CSARQESGANVLTF. The CDR3 DNA sequence: TGCAGTGCTAGACAAGAGTCTGGGGCCAACGTCCTGACTTTC. The V call is TRBV20-1, the J call TRBJ2-6; D gene unclear. V was cut by 2 bases and J by 1 base, with 6 bases left in between. The CDR3 is 14 residues long. Per germline, CDR1 DFQATT and CDR2 SNEGSKA (reference sequence).

This clonotype has at least ten counts. The V call is TRBV6-5, the J call TRBJ2-7; 7 nucleotides match TRBD2. The CDR3 contains 15 residues. V trimming: 5 bases; J trimming: 1 base; junction bases outside the gene matches: 8. CDR1 is MNHEY and CDR2 is SVGAGI in the germline V gene. In DNA, the CDR3 is TGTGCCAGCAGTCCTACTGCTAGCGGATCCTACGAGCAGTACTTC. It is translated as CASSPTASGSYEQYF.

This clonotype was seen repeatedly, ten times or more. The V call is TRBV6-5, the J call TRBJ2-5; TRBD2 is a possible D gene (6 bases). Trimming took off 7 bases at V and 5 bases at J, with 20 bases between the two ends. Per germline, CDR1 MNHEY and CDR2 SVGAGI. CDR3 size: 15 residues. DNA for the CDR3: TGTGCCAGCACCCATTGGGGGACTGCAGGGGAGACCCAGTACTTC. This gives the protein CASTHWGTAGETQYF.

This clonotype was seen repeatedly, ten times or more. J is TRBJ2-6 and V is TRBV15; D unclear. V dropped 3 bases and J dropped 0 bases, with 6 bases sitting between them. The CDR3 sequence is 15 residues long. Germline lookup yields CDR1 LNHNV and CDR2 YYDKDF (reference sequence). The CDR3 protein is CATSRRTSGANVLTF. The CDR3 DNA reads as TGTGCCACCAGCAGGAGGACCTCTGGGGCCAACGTCCTGACTTTC.

The chain carries TRBV7-8 and TRBJ1-2; possibly TRBD1 for D (5 bases). CDR1 SGHVS and CDR2 FQNEAQ come from the germline V gene. The V end lost 5 bases, the J end lost 2 bases, and 18 bases lay between the germline ends. This CDR3 has 16 residues. The CDR3 DNA sequence: TGTGCCAGCAGCCCGCCTTCCCGGGACGGCAACTATGGCTACACCTTC. It codes for CASSPPSRDGNYGYTF.

This clonotype appeared many times. The rearrangement links TRBV7-2 to TRBJ1-2; TRBD1 is a possible D gene (6 bases). V was pared by 4 bases and J by 0 bases, with 21 bases between. Germline CDR1 and CDR2: SGHTA and FQGNSA. The CDR3 contains 18 residues. This chain's CDR3 is CASSSPTGPKTSNYGYTF. In DNA form, the CDR3 reads TGTGCCAGCAGCTCCCCGACAGGACCCAAAACCTCTAACTATGGCTACACCTTC.

This clonotype was seen repeatedly, ten times or more. This rearrangement joins TRBV3-1 to TRBJ2-3; 8 bases fit TRBD2. Germline V gene data show CDR1 as LGHDT and CDR2 as YNNKEL (reference sequence). Trimming cost V 4 bases and J 4 bases; bases outside gene matches: 10. This CDR3 has 16 residues. Here the CDR3 DNA reads TGTGCCAGCAGCCCCCGGGCGGGGGGATCATCAGATACGCAGTATTTT. Translating gives CASSPRAGGSSDTQYF.

Note on this clonotype: This may stem from a read error, because a much larger clone lies one nucleotide away. No conserved phenylalanine or tryptophan ends this CDR3, so it is likely a read error. V gene TRBV19 combines with J gene TRBJ1-1; D is unclear. Germline lookup yields CDR1 LNHDA and CDR2 SQIVND (reference sequence). V shed 6 bases and J shed 4 bases, with 15 bases lying between them. CDR3 length: 14 amino acids. The CDR3, as DNA: TGTGCCAGTAGGCCAAGTGGGGTTGGCACTGAAGCTTTCTTA. Residues: CASRPSGVGTEAFL.

This clonotype appeared a few times. A much larger clone lies a single base off, so this may be a read error. The gene calls are TRBV4-1 and TRBJ1-5; D is unclear. The CDR3 spans 15 residues. Germline loops: CDR1 MGHRA, CDR2 YSYEKL. CDR3 DNA: TGCGCCAGCAGCCAAGTCGGCAGCCGCAATCAGCCCCGGCATTTT. This encodes CASSQVGSRNQPRHF.

This clonotype appeared many times. The V and J genes are TRBV20-1 and TRBJ2-7, with unresolved D. Trimming stripped 5 bases from V and 3 bases from J, with 8 bases between. The CDR3 runs to 11 residues. Germline-derived CDR1 and CDR2 are DFQATT and SNEGSKA (reference sequence). The CDR3 region has the DNA TGCAGTGCTGGGCCGGGCTACGAGCAGTACTTC. This encodes CSAGPGYEQYF.

This clonotype was counted at least ten times. The chain employs TRBV9 and TRBJ1-1, with D unclear. Germline V CDR1 and CDR2: SGDLS, YYNGEE. Trimming pared 0 bases from V and 1 base from J, leaving 7 bases between. The CDR3 totals 14 residues. CDR3 loop: CASSVVGPNTEAFF. CDR3 nucleotides: TGTGCCAGCAGCGTAGTAGGACCGAACACTGAAGCTTTCTTT. The full variable domain, completed using reference TRBV9 and TRBJ1-1, is DSGVTQTPKHLITATGQRVTLRCSPRSGDLSVYWYQQSLDQGLQFLIQYYNGEERAKGNILERFSAQQFPDLHSELNLSSLELGDSALYFCASSVVGPNTEAFFGQGTRLTVV.

This clonotype appeared many times. This sequence joins TRBV4-1 and TRBJ2-1, with D possibly matching TRBD1 (6 bases). CDR1 is MGHRA and CDR2 is YSYEKL in the germline V gene. V was trimmed by 0 bases and J by 9 bases, leaving 21 bases between them. The CDR3 contains 17 residues. The CDR3 is CASSQEIAGTGPFEQFF. The CDR3 DNA reads as TGCGCCAGCAGCCAAGAAATCGCCGGAACAGGGCCGTTTGAGCAGTTCTTC.

This clonotype appeared many times. The J gene is TRBJ2-5, the V gene TRBV5-1, with 7 positions matching TRBD1. V lost 1 base, J lost 1 base, and 4 bases stayed unmatched. Per germline, CDR1 SGHRS and CDR2 YFSETQ. The CDR3 length is 15 residues. The CDR3 DNA follows: TGCGCCAGCAGCTTGTGGGACAGTCTCCAAGAGACCCAGTACTTC. It yields the protein CASSLWDSLQETQYF.

In this sample, this clonotype turned up a few times. Since a much larger clone is just one base distant, this may be a read error. The J gene is TRBJ2-1, the V gene TRBV29-1; D remains ambiguous. In germline, CDR1 is SQVTM, CDR2 ANQGSEA. This CDR3 has 10 residues. As DNA, the CDR3 is TGCAGCGCCAGGAATAATGGGCAGTTCTTC. The encoded protein is CSARNNGQFF.

This clonotype was counted at least ten times. This rearrangement joins TRBV13 to TRBJ2-7, with TRBD1 identical over 7 bases. Germline-derived CDR1 and CDR2 are PRHDT and FYEKMQ (reference sequence). The CDR3 is 16 residues long. V shed 5 bases, J shed 5 bases, and the junction held 15 bases outside the gene matches. CDR3 residues: CASSQRTGTASDEQYF. CDR3 bases: TGTGCCAGCAGCCAGCGAACAGGGACAGCAAGCGACGAGCAGTACTTC.

This clonotype was picked up many times. V usage is TRBV11-3 and J usage is TRBJ2-1; TRBD2 matches at 9 bases. The V gene's germline CDR1 is SGHNT and CDR2 YENEEA. This CDR3 has 17 amino acids. V trimming: 0 bases; J trimming: 3 bases; junction bases outside the gene matches: 6. CDR3 residues: CASSLDRSGGGYNEQFF. CDR3 nucleotides: TGTGCCAGCAGCTTAGATCGTAGCGGGGGAGGCTACAATGAGCAGTTCTTC.

The chain uses TRBV12-3 or TRBV12-4 and TRBJ2-3, with 8 bases that match TRBD2. There are 16 residues in the CDR3. With V trimmed by 1 base and J by 4 bases, 7 bases remained unmatched. The CDR3 region is CASSLGGRGGADTQYF. In DNA form, the CDR3 reads TGTGCCAGCAGTTTAGGGGGACGGGGGGGCGCAGATACGCAGTATTTT.

Comment on this clonotype: This clone may be a read error of a much larger clone one base away. This sequence joins TRBV7-8 and TRBJ2-3; TRBD2 aligns across 10 bases. V lost 1 base, J lost 4 bases, and 5 bases stayed unmatched. The CDR3 is 16 residues long. Germline V gene lookup returns CDR1 SGHVS and CDR2 FQNEAQ. The CDR3 nucleotides are TGTGCCAGCAGCTTAGAACTAGCGGGGAGCGCAGATACGCAGTATTTT. This gives the protein CASSLELAGSADTQYF.

J is TRBJ2-3 and V is TRBV19; 9 nucleotides line up with TRBD2. Germline trimming cut 1 base from V and 3 bases from J; bases unmatched to any gene: 8. The CDR3 loop spans 17 amino acids. Germline V gives CDR1 LNHDA, CDR2 SQIVND (reference sequence). The CDR3 reads CASSIARRGGSTDTQYF. The CDR3 DNA reads as TGTGCCAGTAGTATAGCGAGGCGGGGGGGCTCTACAGATACGCAGTATTTT.

On this clonotype: Being one base from a much bigger clone, this may be a read error. The chain has TRBV28 and TRBJ2-4; 8 nucleotides agree with TRBD2. Near its end, the DNA agrees better with TRBJ2-7, so the J call may be wrong. This CDR3 is built from 15 residues. Germline V gene data show CDR1 as MDHEN and CDR2 as SYDVKM. This CDR3 reads CASNFGRGATYEQYF. The CDR3 DNA is TGTGCCAGCAATTTCGGGCGGGGGGCTACCTACGAGCAGTACTTC.

This clonotype was seen repeatedly, ten times or more. This chain connects TRBV14 to TRBJ1-1; D not certain. V lost 4 bases and J 1 base, leaving 7 bases between the germline ends. Germline CDR1 reads SGHDN; CDR2 reads FVKESK. CDR3 length: 13 amino acids. CDR3 DNA sequence: TGTGCCAGCAGCCCTAGACCGAACACTGAAGCTTTCTTT. Protein: CASSPRPNTEAFF.

Comment on this clonotype: No conserved phenylalanine or tryptophan is present at the end of the CDR3, so a read error is the likely explanation. CDR3 amino acids: CASSSTNYEQYL. CDR3 coding DNA: TGTGCCAGCAGCTCGACAAACTACGAGCAGTACCTC. The chain joins TRBV5-4 to TRBJ2-1; D is undetermined. With the DNA end fitting TRBJ2-7 better, the J assignment may be wrong. CDR3 length: 12 residues. In germline, CDR1 is SGHNT, CDR2 YYREEE (reference sequence).

This clonotype was counted only a few times. The rearrangement uses TRBV3-1 and TRBJ2-5, with D possibly called TRBD1 or TRBD2 (5 bases each). This CDR3 has 15 residues. V was cut by 7 bases and J by 1 base, with 16 bases left in between. From germline, CDR1 is LGHDT and CDR2 YNNKEL (reference sequence). CDR3 DNA sequence: TGTGCCAGCAACATAAGGGGAGTCTCCCAAGAGACCCAGTACTTC. Its translation is CASNIRGVSQETQYF.

This rearrangement joins TRBV20-1 to TRBJ2-1; a weak D match, TRBD2 (6 bases). V was clipped by 0 bases and J by 9 bases, with 12 bases between them. Germline CDR1 reads DFQATT; CDR2 reads SNEGSKA (reference sequence). The CDR3 is 13 residues long. The CDR3 here is CSARDGSGSEQFF. The CDR3 region has the DNA TGCAGTGCTAGAGATGGGTCCGGGAGTGAGCAGTTCTTC.

This clonotype was seen many times. J is TRBJ2-3 and V is TRBV7-2; TRBD2 is a possible D gene (5 bases). Trimming stripped 5 bases from V and 10 bases from J, with 16 bases between. Germline V gene sequence: CDR1 SGHTA, CDR2 FQGNSA. The CDR3 is 13 amino acids. The CDR3 coding sequence is TGTGCCAGCAGCCCACAACTAGAATCTCCGCAGTATTTT. Its protein product is CASSPQLESPQYF.

This clonotype was seen many times. The V and J genes are TRBV27 and TRBJ1-2, with no clear D. Germline assignment: CDR1 MNHEY and CDR2 SMNVEV (reference sequence). CDR3 length: 13 residues. V lost 1 base and J 3 bases, leaving 6 bases between the germline ends. CDR3 sequence (DNA): TGTGCCAGCAGTTTATTTAAGGACTATGGCTACACCTTC. Amino acids: CASSLFKDYGYTF.

The sample holds many counts of this clonotype. The chain is built from TRBV10-3 and TRBJ1-2, with no clear D. The CDR3 is 11 amino acids. The V end was cut by 0 bases, the J end by 6 bases, with 2 bases between. From germline, CDR1 is ENHRY and CDR2 SYGVKD. The CDR3 reads CAISESNGYTF. Here the CDR3 DNA reads TGTGCCATCAGTGAGTCGAATGGCTACACCTTC.

In regard to this clonotype: This may be a read error, as it is one base from a much larger clone. J is TRBJ1-2 and V is TRBV20-1, with 7 bases fitting TRBD1. V was pared by 6 bases and J by 8 bases, with 12 bases of the junction left unmatched. Germline CDR1 is DFQATT and CDR2 is SNEGSKA (reference sequence). This CDR3 region has 13 residues. CDR3 DNA: TGCAGTGCCCCGGGACAGAGAGTAGTCGGCTACACCTTC. Encoded protein: CSAPGQRVVGYTF.

This clonotype occurred many times. The chain recombines TRBV10-3 with TRBJ2-7; D gene ambiguous. Germline CDR1 ENHRY, CDR2 SYGVKD. The CDR3 runs 12 residues. V lost 2 bases, J lost 4 bases, and 6 bases lay in between. CDR3 nucleotide sequence: TGTGCCATCAGTGAGAATGGGTACGAGCAGTACTTC. Its protein product is CAISENGYEQYF.

This clonotype was picked up a small number of times. The chain is built from TRBV6-4 and TRBJ1-2, with no clear D. V shed 0 bases and J shed 8 bases, with 7 bases lying between them. CDR1 and CDR2 from the germline V gene are MRHNA and SNTAGT. The CDR3 is 12 residues long. In DNA form, the CDR3 reads TGTGCCAGCAGTGACTCGATTTCAGGCTACACCTTC. This translates into CASSDSISGYTF.

This clonotype was seen once. The V and J genes are TRBV29-1 and TRBJ1-2, with a tentative D call TRBD1 (5 bases). The germline V gene encodes CDR1 SQVTM and CDR2 ANQGSEA. The V end lost 2 bases, the J end lost 8 bases, and 18 bases lay between the germline ends. The CDR3 is made up of 14 amino acids. CDR3 bases: TGCAGCGTTGAACATGCCGGGCAGGGTAACGGCTACACCTTC. It specifies CSVEHAGQGNGYTF.